This TCR beta chain was recovered during a study of blood T cell repertoires in COVID-19. Study information: PBMCs, B-cell-depleted T cells, or T cells were the source of the cDNA or gDNA that made up the material.

Germline CDR1 SGDLS, CDR2 YYNGEE. The ends lost 0 bases at V and 2 bases at J; junction bases unmatched: 2. There are 15 residues in the CDR3. In the original processing: Amplification from reference gene primers served as the basis for estimated nucleated cell counts. TCRdb's table, derived via immunoSEQ multiplex PCR, lists solely in-frame clones and lacks some. That table supplies the V and J calls and clone size; D and trimming were determined from the DNA. The table has approximately 85,000 clones, more than 80% seen once. Material for sequencing was peripheral blood. The chain employs TRBV9 and TRBJ1-5, with TRBD1 identical over 7 bases. The TCR comes from a human donor in a cohort sampled during active COVID-19. CDR3 bases: TGTGCCAGCAGCGTAGGAGGGGGCCGCAATCAGCCCCAGCATTTT. Translating it yields CASSVGGGRNQPQHF.